These 28 T cell receptor beta chains were all obtained from the same sample, sequenced in a study of T cells in narcolepsy. Assay used: immunoSEQ multiplex PCR; TCRdb lists only in-frame clones, some missing. The sample consists of about 10,000 clones, 70% of them appearing once. The specimen sequenced was CD45RA- memory CD8+ T cells from PBMCs. The receptors here all came from a human donor with narcolepsy.

The chain combines TRBV11-3 with TRBJ2-3; the D gene is possibly TRBD2 (6 bases). In germline, CDR1 is SGHNT, CDR2 YENEEA. V was pared by 4 bases and J by 4 bases, with 6 bases between. This CDR3 has 12 residues. CDR3 sequence (DNA): TGTGCCAGCAGCTGGGGGGCAGATACGCAGTATTTT. Translation: CASSWGADTQYF.

As for this clone: The junction shows a germline mismatch at one end, possibly a read error. The chain recombines TRBV5-6 with TRBJ1-4; D is unresolved. CDR3 length: 14 residues. Germline V gene data show CDR1 as SGHDT and CDR2 as YYEEEE. CDR3: CASSQTLFGEKLFF. As DNA, the CDR3 is TGTGCCAGCAGCCAGACCCTTTTTGGGGAAAAGCTGTTTTTT. Combining the CDR3 with reference TRBV5-6 and TRBJ1-4 gives the whole variable domain DAGVTQSPTHLIKTRGQQVTLRCSPKSGHDTVSWYQQALGQGPQFIFQYYEEEERQRGNFPDRFSGHQFPNYSSELNVNALLLGDSALYLCASSQTLFGEKLFFGSGTQLSVL.

The chain carries TRBV27 and TRBJ1-2; the D gene is possibly TRBD1 (6 bases). Germline lookup yields CDR1 MNHEY and CDR2 SMNVEV (reference sequence). The V gene lost 4 bases and the J gene lost 4 bases, with 19 bases spanning the gap. This CDR3 has 16 residues. CDR3 loop: CASSSAADRRTYGYTF. CDR3 DNA sequence: TGTGCCAGCAGTTCCGCCGCTGACAGGCGGACCTATGGCTACACCTTC.

The chain uses TRBV9 and TRBJ2-7; possible D gene TRBD2, 6 bases. Germline values: CDR1 SGDLS, CDR2 YYNGEE. V lost 4 bases to trimming and J lost 3 bases, with 11 bases between them. This CDR3 is built from 13 residues. CDR3 coding DNA: TGTGCCAGCAGCTTTGCGGGGAGCTACGAGCAGTACTTC. Protein: CASSFAGSYEQYF.

V gene TRBV18 combines with J gene TRBJ2-7; TRBD2 agrees at 14 bases. The length of the CDR3 is 16 residues. V lost 3 bases to trimming and J lost 0 bases; unmatched junction nucleotides: 1. Germline-derived CDR1 and CDR2 are KGHSH and LQKENI. The CDR3 loop is CASSPGTSGSSYEQYF. The CDR3 nucleotides read TGTGCCAGCTCACCCGGGACTAGCGGGAGCTCCTACGAGCAGTACTTC.

CDR3 sequence reads: CASRPQGSSYEQYF. CDR3 nucleotide sequence: TGTGCCAGCCGCCCTCAGGGAAGCTCCTACGAGCAGTACTTC. The chain has TRBV28 and TRBJ2-7, with TRBD1 as a possible D gene (5 bases). CDR1 is MDHEN, CDR2 SYDVKM, per germline. The CDR3 sequence is 14 residues long. V lost 8 bases and J 0 bases, leaving 14 bases between the germline ends.

This clone showed up just a few times. The V gene is TRBV6-5, the J gene TRBJ2-7, with D perhaps TRBD2 (5 bases). The V end was cut by 6 bases, the J end by 5 bases, with 11 bases between. This CDR3 spans 12 amino acids. The germline V gene encodes CDR1 MNHEY and CDR2 SVGAGI. The DNA for the CDR3 is TGTGCCAGCAGCCTGTTCGGGAACGAGCAGTACTTC. Its protein product is CASSLFGNEQYF.

This clone was seen a handful of times. V and J are TRBV27 and TRBJ1-2; D perhaps matches TRBD1 (6 bases). The CDR3 has 13 amino acids. Germline CDR1 reads MNHEY; CDR2 reads SMNVEV (reference sequence). Trimming cost V 8 bases and J 6 bases, with 16 bases left between them. This chain's CDR3 is CASSLRGGDGYTF. CDR3 nucleotide sequence: TGTGCCAGCTCACTTAGGGGGGGGGATGGCTACACCTTC.

With respect to this clone: A far bigger clonotype differs at one base, so this is likely a read error. The chain has TRBV29-1 and TRBJ2-7; D may be TRBD1 or TRBD2 (5 bases each). The V end was cut by 3 bases, the J end by 2 bases, with 8 bases between. The CDR3 runs 12 residues. Germline V gives CDR1 SQVTM, CDR2 ANQGSEA. The CDR3 nucleotides are TGCAGCGTTGAGACAGCGGCCTACGAGCAGTACTTC. Its translation is CSVETAAYEQYF.

The J gene is TRBJ2-7, the V gene TRBV7-6, with no clear D. The V gene lost 2 bases and the J gene lost 3 bases, with 8 bases spanning the gap. The length of the CDR3 is 13 residues. Germline V gives CDR1 SGHVS, CDR2 FNYEAQ. The CDR3: CASSLPLGYEQYF. For the CDR3, the DNA is TGTGCCAGCAGCTTACCGTTGGGCTACGAGCAGTACTTC. Drawing the rest from reference TRBV7-6 and TRBJ2-7, the complete variable domain is GAGVSQSPRYKVTKRGQDVALRCDPISGHVSLYWYRQALGQGPEFLTYFNYEAQQDKSGLPNDRFSAERPEGSISTLTIQRTEQRDSAMYRCASSLPLGYEQYFGPGTRLTVT.

This chain connects TRBV11-1 to TRBJ1-2, with 7 bases lining up with TRBD1. This CDR3 has 16 amino acids. Looked up from germline, CDR1 is SGHAT and CDR2 is FQDESV (reference sequence). V was pared by 0 bases and J by 5 bases, with 9 bases of the junction left unmatched. The CDR3 here is CASSLALGTERYGYTF. The CDR3 nucleotides are TGTGCCAGCAGCTTAGCGCTCGGGACAGAGCGGTATGGCTACACCTTC.

The chain combines TRBV6-4 with TRBJ2-1, with TRBD2 identical over 7 bases. The CDR3 is made up of 15 amino acids. Germline CDR1 is MRHNA and CDR2 is SNTAGT. V shed 0 bases and J 3 bases; nucleotides not matched to a gene: 2. In DNA form, the CDR3 reads TGTGCCAGCAGTGACTCTGCGGGGGACTACAATGAGCAGTTCTTC. Translating it yields CASSDSAGDYNEQFF.

The V gene is TRBV7-6, the J gene TRBJ2-7, with D possibly being TRBD2 (7 bases). Trimming left V 3 bases short and J 2 bases short, with 14 bases between. CDR3 length equals 15 residues. Germline V lookup: CDR1 SGHVS, CDR2 FNYEAQ. The CDR3 sequence: CASSFHGEGAYEQYF. The CDR3 nucleotides are TGTGCCAGCAGCTTTCATGGGGAGGGGGCCTACGAGCAGTACTTC. The full variable domain, with the rest looked up from reference TRBV7-6 and TRBJ2-7, is GAGVSQSPRYKVTKRGQDVALRCDPISGHVSLYWYRQALGQGPEFLTYFNYEAQQDKSGLPNDRFSAERPEGSISTLTIQRTEQRDSAMYRCASSFHGEGAYEQYFGPGTRLTVT.

This clone is termed medium-sized (0.01 to 0.1%). This chain links TRBV27 with TRBJ1-2; D is possibly TRBD1 (6 bases). Germline CDR1 is MNHEY and CDR2 is SMNVEV (reference sequence). The CDR3 sequence is 20 residues long. The ends were cut back, 1 base at V and 2 bases at J, with 26 bases in the middle. CDR3 sequence: CASSLLPIPRGTLSNYGYTF. The CDR3 DNA follows: TGTGCCAGCAGTTTATTACCCATACCCCGCGGGACACTTAGCAACTATGGCTACACCTTC.

The CDR3 coding sequence is TGTGCCATCAGTGAGTCGGGACTAGCGGAGACTAATGAGCAGTTCTTC. Its translation is CAISESGLAETNEQFF. The chain links TRBV10-3 to TRBJ2-1; 11 bases are shared with TRBD2. CDR1 ENHRY and CDR2 SYGVKD come from the germline V gene. The CDR3 is 16 amino acids. With 0 bases clipped from V and 7 bases from J, the junction kept 5 bases outside the gene matches.

The rearrangement links TRBV28 to TRBJ1-5; D remains unclear. CDR1 is MDHEN and CDR2 is SYDVKM in the germline V gene. V gave up 2 bases and J gave up 0 bases, with 14 bases separating them. The CDR3 sequence is 17 residues long. Written as DNA, the CDR3 is TGTGCCAGCAGTTTAAGTCCTCCGGCCTATAGCAATCAGCCCCAGCATTTT. Its translation is CASSLSPPAYSNQPQHF.

This clone was seen more than once but under ten times. This rearrangement joins TRBV5-6 to TRBJ2-5, with D perhaps TRBD2 (7 bases). The closer fit of TRBJ2-7 to the DNA end suggests the J call may be wrong. The CDR3 consists of 14 residues. From germline, CDR1 is SGHDT and CDR2 YYEEEE. CDR3 region: CASSSGAPGGEQYF. CDR3 bases: TGTGCCAGCAGCTCGGGGGCTCCGGGGGGCGAGCAGTACTTC.

This clone was observed a few times. This chain links TRBV27 with TRBJ1-1; D is ambiguous. Germline V gene lookup returns CDR1 MNHEY and CDR2 SMNVEV (reference sequence). The V end lost 4 bases, the J end lost 0 bases, and 9 bases lay between the germline ends. The CDR3 loop spans 14 amino acids. The CDR3 loop reads CASSSEGLNTEAFF. DNA for the CDR3: TGTGCCAGCAGTTCTGAAGGGCTGAACACTGAAGCTTTCTTT.

This clone appeared once. The V and J genes are TRBV19 and TRBJ2-7, with 9 bases aligning to TRBD2. In germline, CDR1 is LNHDA, CDR2 SQIVND (reference sequence). V lost 3 bases to trimming and J lost 2 bases; unmatched junction nucleotides: 2. The CDR3 totals 14 residues. The chain's CDR3 is CASSIIAGAYEQYF. The CDR3 DNA sequence: TGTGCCAGTAGTATCATAGCGGGAGCCTACGAGCAGTACTTC. The full variable domain, completed using reference TRBV19 and TRBJ2-7, is DGGITQSPKYLFRKEGQNVTLSCEQNLNHDAMYWYRQDPGQGLRLIYYSQIVNDFQKGDIAEGYSVSREKKESFPLTVTSAQKNPTAFYLCASSIIAGAYEQYFGPGTRLTVT.

The chain uses TRBV7-3 and TRBJ2-5; 7 nucleotides match TRBD2. Germline V gives CDR1 SGHTA, CDR2 FQGTGA. The CDR3 totals 15 residues. Trimming at V came to 5 bases and at J to 5 bases, leaving 11 bases not matched to a gene. The CDR3: CASSVAGRAGETQYF. The CDR3 coding sequence is TGTGCCAGCAGCGTCGCGGGGAGGGCGGGCGAGACCCAGTACTTC.

This sequence joins TRBV7-2 and TRBJ2-1, with 8 bases that match TRBD2. The CDR3 contains 15 residues. Trimming at V came to 5 bases and at J to 4 bases, leaving 7 bases not matched to a gene. The germline CDR1 and CDR2 sequences are SGHTA and FQGNSA. CDR3 nucleotide sequence: TGTGCCAGCAGCCAAACAGCGGGAGTGTACAATGAGCAGTTCTTC. It specifies CASSQTAGVYNEQFF. Filled out from reference TRBV7-2 and TRBJ2-1, the complete variable domain reads GAGVSQSPSNKVTEKGKDVELRCDPISGHTALYWYRQSLGQGLEFLIYFQGNSAPDKSGLPSDRFSAERTGGSVSTLTIQRTQQEDSAVYLCASSQTAGVYNEQFFGPGTRLTVL.

Concerning this clone itself: This same CDR3 is encoded by further DNA sequences in the sample. The chain is built from TRBV7-6 and TRBJ2-1; 14 nucleotides agree with TRBD2. Germline V gives CDR1 SGHVS, CDR2 FNYEAQ. CDR3 length: 15 amino acids. Unmatched junction bases numbered 5, after V lost 5 bases and J lost 8 bases. The CDR3, as DNA: TGTGCCAGCAGCCCAGGACTAGCGGGGGGCCATGAGCAGTTCTTC. Amino acids: CASSPGLAGGHEQFF. Filled out from reference TRBV7-6 and TRBJ2-1, the complete variable domain reads GAGVSQSPRYKVTKRGQDVALRCDPISGHVSLYWYRQALGQGPEFLTYFNYEAQQDKSGLPNDRFSAERPEGSISTLTIQRTEQRDSAMYRCASSPGLAGGHEQFFGPGTRLTVL.

The chain combines TRBV5-1 with TRBJ2-7, with 10 nucleotides matching TRBD2. This CDR3 comprises 16 residues. CDR1 is SGHRS, CDR2 YFSETQ, per germline. The trim removed 3 bases at V and 0 bases at J, leaving 6 bases unmatched. The CDR3 region is CASSYSLAGVSYEQYF. For the CDR3, the DNA is TGCGCCAGCAGCTATTCCCTAGCGGGAGTCTCCTACGAGCAGTACTTC.

The rearrangement links TRBV6-1 to TRBJ1-1; the D is unclear. Germline V CDR1 and CDR2: MNHNS, SASEGT. V dropped 6 bases and J dropped 6 bases, with 14 bases sitting between them. This CDR3 contains 13 residues. The CDR3 protein is CASRRSGYPEAFF. The CDR3 DNA reads TGTGCCAGCAGGAGATCGGGGTATCCTGAAGCTTTCTTT.

The chain joins TRBV11-2 to TRBJ2-1; tentative D call: TRBD1 (5 bases). The CDR3 loop spans 14 amino acids. The V end was cut by 4 bases, the J end by 5 bases, with 12 bases between. Germline V lookup: CDR1 SGHAT, CDR2 FQNNGV. CDR3 DNA sequence: TGTGCCAGCAGCTCTCAAGGGGTAAACAATGAGCAGTTCTTC. Protein sequence: CASSSQGVNNEQFF.

The rearrangement links TRBV5-4 to TRBJ2-7; weak D call: TRBD2 (6 bases). The germline gives CDR1 SGHNT, CDR2 YYREEE (reference sequence). V dropped 5 bases and J dropped 0 bases, with 15 bases sitting between them. There are 15 residues in the CDR3. This chain's CDR3 is CASRSWGRSSYEQYF. The CDR3, as DNA: TGTGCCAGCAGGTCTTGGGGGAGGAGCTCCTACGAGCAGTACTTC.

This clone appeared a few times. This chain uses TRBV19 with TRBJ2-5; 7 bases match TRBD1. Germline V lookup: CDR1 LNHDA, CDR2 SQIVND (reference sequence). The CDR3 covers 15 residues. With V trimmed by 6 bases and J by 5 bases, 12 bases remained unmatched. DNA for the CDR3: TGTGCCAGTAGCCCCATTGACAGGGAAACGGAGACCCAGTACTTC. Protein: CASSPIDRETETQYF.

This clone was found a few times. The rearrangement joins TRBV5-5 to TRBJ2-7; D gene ambiguous. Germline CDR1 SGHKS, CDR2 YYEKEE (reference sequence). This CDR3 is 15 amino acids long. V lost 4 bases to trimming and J lost 2 bases, with 16 bases between them. CDR3 sequence: CASSAFSVFPYEQYF. The CDR3 DNA sequence: TGTGCCAGCAGCGCTTTTTCTGTGTTCCCCTACGAGCAGTACTTC. Together with reference TRBV5-5 and TRBJ2-7, the CDR3 gives the full variable domain: DAGVTQSPTHLIKTRGQQVTLRCSPISGHKSVSWYQQVLGQGPQFIFQYYEKEERGRGNFPDRFSARQFPNYSSELNVNALLLGDSALYLCASSAFSVFPYEQYFGPGTRLTVT.